This TCR beta chain was observed in a study of cytomegalovirus exposure and HLA in healthy donors. At the level of the study: Around 180 million T cells yielded some 100 million unique TCR beta sequences, as an earlier analysis found. Most genotyped donors, roughly 80% of roughly 400, had Caucasian-associated genetic ancestry.

Note on this clone: Its antigen is not identified.

Study-wide points: The likely explanation for a cluster of highly shared sequence variants was sequencing artifact. It emerged from a later analysis that several of the most significant clusters appeared to be linked to common viral pathogens.

Primers for the PCR totalled 60 Vbeta and 13 Jbeta. Clones were sequenced by immunoSEQ multiplex PCR, and TCRdb holds only the in-frame ones, with some missing. The repertoire holds roughly 92,000 clones, with approximately 81% as singletons. Germline V lookup: CDR1 SGHVS, CDR2 FNYEAQ. Losses at the gene ends were 1 base for V and 4 bases for J; bases not matched to a gene: 5. The CDR3 contains 15 residues. The V gene is TRBV7-6, the J gene TRBJ2-5; TRBD1 agrees at 8 bases. The receptor comes from a woman in her seventies in good health and CMV-seropositive. Sample: PBMCs. The chain's CDR3 is CASSLDRGDGETQYF. Here the CDR3 DNA reads TGTGCCAGCAGCTTAGACAGGGGGGACGGAGAGACCCAGTACTTC.